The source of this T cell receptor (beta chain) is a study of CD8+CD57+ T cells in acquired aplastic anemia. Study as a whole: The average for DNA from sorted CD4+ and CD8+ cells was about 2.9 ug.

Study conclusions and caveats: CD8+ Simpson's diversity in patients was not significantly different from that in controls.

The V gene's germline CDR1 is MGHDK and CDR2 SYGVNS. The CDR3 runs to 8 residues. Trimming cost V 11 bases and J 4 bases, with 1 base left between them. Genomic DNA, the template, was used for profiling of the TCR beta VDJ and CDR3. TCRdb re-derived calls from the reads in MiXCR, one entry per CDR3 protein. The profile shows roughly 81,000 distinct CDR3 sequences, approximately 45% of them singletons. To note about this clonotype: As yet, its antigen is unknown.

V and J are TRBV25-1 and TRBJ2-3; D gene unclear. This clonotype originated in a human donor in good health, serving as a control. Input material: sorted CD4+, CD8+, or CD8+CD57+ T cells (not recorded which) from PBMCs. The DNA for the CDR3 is TGTGCCGCAGATACGCAGTATTTT. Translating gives CAADTQYF.